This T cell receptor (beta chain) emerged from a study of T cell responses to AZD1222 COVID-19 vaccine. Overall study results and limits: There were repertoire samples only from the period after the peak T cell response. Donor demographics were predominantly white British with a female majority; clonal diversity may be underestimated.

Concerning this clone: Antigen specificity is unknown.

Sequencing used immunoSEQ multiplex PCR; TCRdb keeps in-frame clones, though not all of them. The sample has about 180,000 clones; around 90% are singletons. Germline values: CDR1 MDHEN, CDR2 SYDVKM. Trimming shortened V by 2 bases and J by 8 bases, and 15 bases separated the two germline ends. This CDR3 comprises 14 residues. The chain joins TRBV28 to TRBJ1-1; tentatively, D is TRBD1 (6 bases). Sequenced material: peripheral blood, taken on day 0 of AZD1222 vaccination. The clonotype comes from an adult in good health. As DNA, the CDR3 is TGTGCCAGCAGTTTACCTCGGGGACACCTAGAAGCTTTCTTT. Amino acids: CASSLPRGHLEAFF.